This T cell receptor beta chain was sequenced during a study of patients and donors after allogeneic stem cell transplantation (dated by TCRdb to the early 2020s). As concerns this clonotype: This clone's antigen is unknown. No per-base quality is available; no much larger clone lies one base away.

Library preparation used RT-PCR. TCRdb lists the instrument as NextSeq 550. TCRdb applied fastp at Q25 and MiXCR to the public reads, then kept only in-frame beta chains. Each CDR3 protein gets just one entry, which takes the most common genes and DNA from the rows behind it. The sample includes some 880,000 distinct CDR3 sequences, with 15% to 20% observed a single time. 6% of the sample is in the top ten clones. CDR1 and CDR2, looked up from the germline V gene (reference sequence), are DFQATT and SNEGSKA. Trimming leaves V shorter by 6 bases and J shorter by 5 bases, with the junction holding 6 bases beyond the gene matches. The CDR3 spans 13 residues, from the cysteine through the phenylalanine. CDR3 DNA only is kept here, 39 bases in frame from base 1.

The chain is made from TRBV20-1 and TRBJ1-1; 10 nucleotides in the junction match TRBD1. This receptor was identified in a human donor who was either an allogeneic HSCT recipient or a stem cell or donor lymphocyte infusion donor (not recorded which). It is not recorded whose cells these are; they may come from a transplant donor. The source material was blood, either unsorted or a sorted T cell fraction (not recorded which). The nucleotides read TGCAGTGCAACTGGACAGGGGGGGACTGAAGCTTTCTTT. Its amino acids are CSATGQGGTEAFF.